These 32 T cell receptor beta chains share one sample of origin, sequenced in a study of monozygotic twins with inflammatory bowel disease. TCRdb processed the 5' RACE reads again and assigns one entry to each CDR3 protein, with no DNA. The sample table includes 300,000 to 350,000 distinct CDR3 sequences. Sequencing was done on a sample of blood. The receptors here all came from a human donor with ulcerative colitis or Crohn's disease, or a healthy co-twin of an affected twin (not recorded which).

The chain carries TRBV4-1 and TRBJ2-5; absent DNA, TCRdb's TRBD1 call cannot be checked. The CDR3 has 14 residues. The germline V gene has CDR1 MGHRA and CDR2 YSYEKL. This CDR3 reads CASSQDWGRETQYF.

CDR3 residues: CASSYSGGTYEQYF. The chain joins TRBV6-6 to TRBJ2-7; no DNA is available, so the TRBD2 call from TCRdb remains unchecked. CDR3 length equals 14 residues. The germline gives CDR1 MNHNY, CDR2 SVGAGI (reference sequence).

The chain recombines TRBV29-1 with TRBJ2-1. Germline CDR1 is SQVTM and CDR2 is ANQGSEA. The CDR3 is made up of 13 amino acids. The CDR3 sequence is CSVEAQIYNEQFF.

This chain connects TRBV18 to TRBJ2-3; there is no DNA to check the TCRdb D call of TRBD1. CDR3 length equals 18 residues. Germline assignment: CDR1 KGHSH and CDR2 LQKENI. Here the CDR3 reads CASSKNPPVGGTGDTQYF.

The rearrangement joins TRBV29-1 to TRBJ1-2; as DNA is missing, the TRBD1 call by TCRdb cannot be tested. From germline, CDR1 is SQVTM and CDR2 ANQGSEA. The CDR3 covers 13 residues. Here the CDR3 reads CSVTRTGNYGYTF.

The chain uses TRBV6-2 or TRBV6-3 and TRBJ2-5; lacking DNA, the TRBD1 call made by TCRdb goes unchecked. Germline V gene lookup returns CDR1 MNHEY and CDR2 SVGEGT. This CDR3 is 17 amino acids long. CDR3 loop: CASSFPLPGVEVETQYF.

V is TRBV4-3 and J is TRBJ2-3. The germline V gene has CDR1 LGHNA and CDR2 YSLEER. This CDR3 has 13 residues. CDR3 amino acids: CASSQDLGDTQYF.

V gene TRBV20-1 combines with J gene TRBJ2-2. Germline loops: CDR1 DFQATT, CDR2 SNEGSKA (reference sequence). This CDR3 has 14 residues. CDR3 amino acids: CSARDGSSTGELFF.

J is TRBJ1-5 and V is TRBV28; TCRdb outputs TRBD1, but without DNA this stays unchecked. The CDR3 is 17 residues long. Looked up from germline, CDR1 is MDHEN and CDR2 is SYDVKM. CDR3 in amino acids: CASRPRSWQGPGQPQHF.

This chain connects TRBV5-1 to TRBJ2-1; TCRdb returns TRBD1, unconfirmable since there is no DNA. This CDR3 region has 14 residues. Germline V gives CDR1 SGHRS, CDR2 YFSETQ. The CDR3 region is CASSPLSSYNEQFF.

V is TRBV7-3 and J is TRBJ2-1. The CDR3 covers 16 residues. Germline CDR1 SGHTA, CDR2 FQGTGA. CDR3 amino acids: CASSLIGGTSYNEQFF.

The chain links TRBV20-1 to TRBJ1-6. The CDR3 has 15 amino acids. CDR1 DFQATT and CDR2 SNEGSKA come from the germline V gene (reference sequence). CDR3 amino acids: CSAGRDSNYNSPLHF.

The V call is TRBV6-1, the J call TRBJ2-3. There are 15 residues in the CDR3. The germline V gene has CDR1 MNHNS and CDR2 SASEGT. This chain's CDR3 is CASSEEVTTRDTQYF.

This chain uses TRBV6-5 with TRBJ2-7; absent DNA, TCRdb's TRBD1 call cannot be checked. Germline V lookup: CDR1 MNHEY, CDR2 SVGAGI. The CDR3 is 12 amino acids. CDR3 in amino acids: CASSPGREEQYF.

The chain combines TRBV7-2 with TRBJ1-4; the TRBD1 assignment by TCRdb is unverifiable without DNA. Germline V gene sequence: CDR1 SGHTA, CDR2 FQGNSA. This CDR3 spans 15 amino acids. The CDR3 reads CASSREGQSNEKLFF.

The genes are TRBV6-5 and TRBJ2-7; TCRdb outputs TRBD1, but without DNA this stays unchecked. This CDR3 is built from 15 residues. Germline V gives CDR1 MNHEY, CDR2 SVGAGI. The CDR3 loop is CASSYSADRGYEQYF.

V usage is TRBV6-4 and J usage is TRBJ2-1. Germline V lookup: CDR1 MRHNA, CDR2 SNTAGT. The CDR3 runs to 15 residues. CDR3 in amino acids: CASSVRAGTYNEQFF.

The CDR3 protein is CASSFQGKNTEAFF. The chain uses TRBV12-3 or TRBV12-4 and TRBJ1-1; TCRdb returns TRBD1, unconfirmable since there is no DNA. The CDR3 is 14 residues long.

The chain joins TRBV15 to TRBJ2-7; TCRdb's D gene call, TRBD1, goes unchecked for lack of DNA. CDR3 length: 18 residues. Germline CDR1 is LNHNV and CDR2 is YYDKDF (reference sequence). CDR3: CATSRDLGGQIRIYEQYF.

The V call is TRBV6-2 or TRBV6-3, the J call TRBJ1-3. The germline gives CDR1 MNHEY, CDR2 SVGEGT. The CDR3 spans 14 residues. CDR3: CASRTENSGNTIYF.

This chain uses TRBV18 with TRBJ2-3. Germline values: CDR1 KGHSH, CDR2 LQKENI. This CDR3 contains 14 residues. The CDR3 here is CASSPPLYTDTQYF.

This rearrangement joins TRBV11-2 to TRBJ2-2; TCRdb proposes TRBD2, but this gene call is untestable without DNA. The CDR3 has 21 amino acids. In germline, CDR1 is SGHAT, CDR2 FQNNGV. This chain's CDR3 is CASRTPILGLAGGKNTGELFF.

The chain joins TRBV6-5 to TRBJ1-1; the TCRdb D gene call, TRBD1, has no DNA to confirm it. This CDR3 region has 15 residues. The germline V gene has CDR1 MNHEY and CDR2 SVGAGI. The CDR3 spells CASSYSGGMDTEAFF.

J is TRBJ1-1 and V is TRBV28; the D call from TCRdb, TRBD1, cannot be confirmed without DNA. Germline loops: CDR1 MDHEN, CDR2 SYDVKM. The CDR3 contains 12 residues. This CDR3 is CASTPGQVEAFF.

The V call is TRBV4-3, the J call TRBJ2-5; TCRdb outputs TRBD2, but without DNA this stays unchecked. CDR1 is LGHNA and CDR2 is YSLEER in the germline V gene. The CDR3 consists of 14 residues. CDR3 protein: CASSQGTSGKPQYF.

V and J are TRBV28 and TRBJ2-7; checking the TCRdb D call of TRBD1 is not possible without DNA. Germline CDR1 reads MDHEN; CDR2 reads SYDVKM. The CDR3 consists of 14 residues. This chain's CDR3 is CASSFGTGSYEQYF. The variable domain in full, completed from reference TRBV28 and TRBJ2-7, reads DVKVTQSSRYLVKRTGEKVFLECVQDMDHENMFWYRQDPGLGLRLIYFSYDVKMKEKGDIPEGYSVSREKKERFSLILESASTNQTSMYLCASSFGTGSYEQYFGPGTRLTVT.

V gene TRBV18 combines with J gene TRBJ2-3; the D call of TRBD1 rests on TCRdb alone, since no DNA is present to check it. From germline, CDR1 is KGHSH and CDR2 LQKENI. The CDR3 runs 15 residues. CDR3 sequence reads: CASSPPSLGQATQYF.

This chain connects TRBV20-1 to TRBJ2-5; TCRdb lists TRBD2, though no DNA is available to test this call. Germline V gene sequence: CDR1 DFQATT, CDR2 SNEGSKA (reference sequence). This CDR3 spans 13 amino acids. The CDR3 protein is CSALGLAGETQYF.

The rearrangement uses TRBV5-1 and TRBJ2-3; TCRdb names TRBD1, which stays unverified in the absence of DNA. CDR3 size: 14 residues. Germline V lookup: CDR1 SGHRS, CDR2 YFSETQ. Here the CDR3 reads CASSAGTGLDTQYF.

The V call is TRBV12-3 or TRBV12-4, the J call TRBJ1-2; no DNA is available, so the TRBD1 call from TCRdb remains unchecked. The CDR3 runs to 13 residues. CDR3 sequence reads: CASSSTGLGGYTF.

The genes are TRBV20-1 and TRBJ2-1; there is no DNA to check the TCRdb D call of TRBD2. The CDR3 is 16 residues long. Looked up from germline, CDR1 is DFQATT and CDR2 is SNEGSKA (reference sequence). This CDR3 is CSVRTGTSVKNNEQFF.

The chain combines TRBV11-2 with TRBJ2-3; checking the TCRdb D call of TRBD2 is not possible without DNA. The CDR3 covers 20 residues. CDR1 SGHAT and CDR2 FQNNGV come from the germline V gene. The CDR3 region is CASSETIRTSGGSSTDTQYF.